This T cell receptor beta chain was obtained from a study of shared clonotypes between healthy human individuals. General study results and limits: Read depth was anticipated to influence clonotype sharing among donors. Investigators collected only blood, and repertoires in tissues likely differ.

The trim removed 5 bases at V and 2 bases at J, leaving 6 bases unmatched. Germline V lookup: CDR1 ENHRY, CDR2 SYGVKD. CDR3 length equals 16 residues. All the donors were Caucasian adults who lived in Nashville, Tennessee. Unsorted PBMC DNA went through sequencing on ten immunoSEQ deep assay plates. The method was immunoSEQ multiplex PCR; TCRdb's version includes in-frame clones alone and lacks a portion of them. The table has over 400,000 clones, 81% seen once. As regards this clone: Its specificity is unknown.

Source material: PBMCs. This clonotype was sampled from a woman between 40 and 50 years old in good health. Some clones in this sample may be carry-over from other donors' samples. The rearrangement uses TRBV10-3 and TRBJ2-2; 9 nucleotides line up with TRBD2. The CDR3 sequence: CAISMTSGHNTGELFF. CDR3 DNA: TGTGCCATCAGTATGACTAGCGGCCATAACACCGGGGAGCTGTTTTTT.